Included here is one TCR beta chain sequence, with context. Its specificity is not known. Germline V CDR1 and CDR2: MNHNS, SASEGT. This CDR3 region has 14 residues. Germline trimming cut 8 bases from V and 1 base from J; bases unmatched to any gene: 6. This sample was taken from a study of cytomegalovirus exposure and HLA in healthy donors. Regarding the study as a whole: Follow-up analysis later connected one missense variant in DCLRE1C with trimming of TCR beta V- and J-genes. CMV antigen specificity was confirmed in vitro for a few CMV-associated chains.

The primer mix had 60 Vbeta and 13 Jbeta primers. Assay: immunoSEQ multiplex PCR; the TCRdb copy retains only in-frame clones and omits some. The sample lists about 130,000 clones; 70% to 85% were seen once. This receptor was obtained from a man in his fifties or sixties in good health and CMV-seronegative. This chain links TRBV6-1 with TRBJ2-3; 7 bases agree with TRBD1. The sequenced sample was PBMCs. CDR3 in amino acids: CASDRGRGTDTQYF. The CDR3 coding sequence is TGTGCCAGCGATAGGGGGCGAGGCACAGATACGCAGTATTTT.